The clone carrying this TCR beta chain has ten or more counts. The data belong to a study of spatial heterogeneity in lung cancer. Regarding time point: blood at routine non-recurrence follow-up after resection. Sequencing covered unsorted whole RNA taken from tumor, nontumor lung or frozen PBMC. Trimming removed 2 bases from V and 5 bases from J, with 13 bases in between. The CDR3 is made up of 14 amino acids. Germline V lookup: CDR1 SGHRS, CDR2 YFSETQ. Individual TCR cDNA molecules each bore their own unique molecular identifier. TCRdb ran MiXCR on the 5' RACE reads and lists one entry per CDR3 protein. The sample gives about 70,000 distinct CDR3 sequences, 8% to 9.5% of which show up once; about 2% is in the top ten.

V usage is TRBV5-1 and J usage is TRBJ1-2; no clear D gene. The sample here was PBMCs, taken at follow-up. This clonotype originated in a female donor with early-stage non-small cell lung cancer. The CDR3 sequence: CASSFGTVSYGYTF. The CDR3 DNA sequence: TGCGCCAGCAGCTTTGGAACAGTCTCTTATGGCTACACCTTC.